These T cell receptor beta chains were read from a single sample in a study of T cell repertoires in cytomegalovirus infection. For these TCRs, the target antigens are not known. TCRdb analysed the reads with MiXCR anew, one entry per CDR3 protein. The sample has around 300,000 distinct CDR3 sequences; around 20% are singletons. Sequenced here: cultured PBMCs, sampled from culture after CMV antigen stimulation. Every receptor here comes from a human donor in good health (CMV status not recorded). Some clones in this sample may be carry-over from other donors' samples. The CDR3 runs from the conserved cysteine through the conserved F or W. A D gene is named only where the DNA matches it firmly. Rows give clone size only sometimes, using once, few, many, or a class for an expanded clone.

size	V	D	J	length	DNA	CDR3
few	TRBV5-8	NA	TRBJ2-1	16	TGTGCCAGCAGCCTTACCGGGGCGAGCTCCTACAATGAGCAGTTCTTC	CASSLTGASSYNEQFF
NA	TRBV20-1	TRBD1	TRBJ1-6	15	TGCAGTGCGACGGACAGGGGCTCCTATAATTCACCCCTCCACTTT	CSATDRGSYNSPLHF
few	TRBV27	NA	TRBJ2-1	15	TGTGCCAGCAGTTTAATAGGGCCGGATTACAATGAGCAGTTCTTC	CASSLIGPDYNEQFF
many	TRBV11-2	TRBD1	TRBJ2-5	15	TGTGCCAGCAGCCCGCTACAGGGGGCAGGAGAGACCCAGTACTTC	CASSPLQGAGETQYF
many	TRBV12-3/TRBV12-4	NA	TRBJ1-3	13	TGTGCCAGCATCGTGGGAGCTGGAAACACCATATATTTT	CASIVGAGNTIYF
NA	TRBV6-8	NA	TRBJ2-7	14	TGTGCCAGCAGACCCCGGGACCTAGGCTACGAGCAGTACTTC	CASRPRDLGYEQYF
few	TRBV10-3	TRBD2	TRBJ2-1	14	TGTGCCATCAGTAGAGTAGCGGGAGTCTATGAGCAGTTCTTC	CAISRVAGVYEQFF
few	TRBV6-6	NA	TRBJ2-1	16	TGTGCCAGCAGTTACTCGACGGCTAGCGTTTACAATGAGCAGTTCTTC	CASSYSTASVYNEQFF
NA	TRBV12-3/TRBV12-4	NA	TRBJ1-1	11	TGTGCCAGCAGGGGCAGTTCTGAAGCTTTCTTT	CASRGSSEAFF
many	TRBV7-8	TRBD2	TRBJ2-2	16	TGTGCCAGCAGCTTACGGACTAGCGCAAACACCGGGGAGCTGTTTTTT	CASSLRTSANTGELFF
few	TRBV7-6	NA	TRBJ2-5	17	TGTGCCAGCAGCCGACCCGAAAATGATAGGGGGCAAGAGACCCAGTACTTC	CASSRPENDRGQETQYF
many	TRBV12-5	NA	TRBJ2-5	13	TGTGCTAGTGATTGGATACGTCAAGAGACCCAGTACTTC	CASDWIRQETQYF
few	TRBV7-2	TRBD1	TRBJ2-5	13	TGTGCCAGCAGCTCACAGGGGATGGAGACCCAGTACTTC	CASSSQGMETQYF
few	TRBV12-3/TRBV12-4	NA	TRBJ2-2	13	TGTGCCAGCAGTCCGCGGGCGGCCGGGGAGCTGTTTTTT	CASSPRAAGELFF
NA	TRBV7-8	NA	TRBJ1-3	17	TGTGCCAGCAGCTTAGTGCGGGACGCCGTCTCTGGAAACACCATATATTTT	CASSLVRDAVSGNTIYF
few	TRBV5-1	TRBD1	TRBJ1-1	13	TGCGCCAGCAGTTTCGGGGACAGGGGGCAAGCTTTCTTT	CASSFGDRGQAFF
many	TRBV6-2/TRBV6-3	NA	TRBJ1-5	15	TGTGCCAGCAGTCTCGGCAGTTATAGCAATCAGCCCCAGCATTTT	CASSLGSYSNQPQHF